The clone carrying this TCR beta chain was seen a handful of times. The antigen is not known. V was pared by 7 bases and J by 9 bases, with 13 bases between. The CDR3 runs 12 residues. Germline V CDR1 and CDR2: LGHDT, YNNKEL (reference sequence). Quantitative barcoded 5'-RACE was used to prepare TCR beta libraries. TCRdb re-derived calls from the 5' RACE reads in MiXCR, one entry per CDR3 protein. The sample yields some 220,000 distinct CDR3 sequences, about 7% seen once. These data are taken from a study of CD8 T cells in ankylosing spondylitis. Study-wide results and caveats: Characteristic, it appeared, of ankylosing spondylitis blood was a TCR beta motif of fewer than 10 highly homologous variants.

The sequencing input was blood, either unsorted or a sorted T cell fraction (not recorded which). This rearrangement joins TRBV3-1 to TRBJ2-1; D is unresolved. The sequence was obtained from a male donor with ankylosing spondylitis. Here the CDR3 reads CASISFGSEQFF. CDR3 in DNA: TGTGCCAGCATATCCTTTGGAAGTGAGCAGTTCTTC.